This T cell receptor (beta chain) was recorded in a study of T cells after yellow fever vaccination (dated by TCRdb to the late 2010s). Notes on the research overall: Libraries from fractions with low cell numbers were prepared with the SMART-Seq v4 Ultra Low Input RNA kit. Bulk PBMC replicates and cell subsets were isolated from blood drawn at multiple timepoints before and after both primary and secondary immunization. Bulk TCR alpha and beta repertoires were sequenced longitudinally to track T-cell clones before and after primary and booster YFV17D yellow fever vaccination. Two healthy male donors, one aged 18 to 30 and one aged 30 to 40 years, made up the cohort. Overall study results and their limits: A small fraction of clonotypes showed up in both the CD4 and CD8 compartments, probably as a result of convergent recombination. Computational filtering was needed because FACS-sorted repertoires could contain abundant contaminating clonotypes from the bulk population. Compared with the primary T-cell response, the secondary T-cell response was weaker but faster, peaking on day 5 rather than day 15. Because only a couple of donors were included in the study, the extent to which the findings can be generalized is limited. Most clones expanded after primary vaccination (roughly 96% of CD4 and around 89% of CD8) were re-detected after the booster, suggesting that broad memory maintenance occurred.

TCR cDNA was made using 5'RACE template switching, a step that added a universal primer site and unique molecular identifiers. cDNA synthesis was primed from both the TCR alpha and TCR beta constant segments. Library amplification used two PCR steps, and the second PCR step added sample barcodes and sequencing adapters. Libraries were sequenced on Illumina HiSeq 2500 (2x100 bp) or NovaSeq (2x150 bp). Per the original workflow: MIGEC handled demultiplexing of reads and collapsing into UMI consensus sequences, while MiXCR performed V(D)J alignment. Vaccine-responding clonotypes were defined with edgeR using replicate PBMC samples, requiring FDR below 0.01 and a log2 fold change above 5 up to day 15. Each bulk clonotype was labeled CD4 or CD8 based on which sequenced repertoire, CD4 or CD8, contained the clonotype at higher abundance. In TCRdb, the public reads were trimmed at Q25 with fastp and aligned with MiXCR, with productive beta chains retained. CDR3 protein sequences are deduplicated, and each keeps its most common genes and DNA. These V and J calls originate from TCRdb's pipeline instead of the authors' own analysis. The sample profile shows some 390,000 distinct CDR3 sequences; around 6.4% of them were found once. The ten largest clones take up about 15% of the sample.

With respect to this clonotype: The antigen it recognizes is unknown. There are no base qualities to consult, and no much larger clone falls within one base.

The germline V gene provides CDR1 SNHLY and CDR2 FYNNEI. Trimming costs V 7 bases and J 9 bases, and their ends lie 16 bases apart. The CDR3 contains 13 residues, cysteine and phenylalanine counted. The read is trimmed to its CDR3 DNA, 39 bases read in frame from base 1. The sample's treatment or condition, from its label and the paper: live attenuated yellow fever vaccine strain. At every blood-draw timepoint, two biological replicates of bulk PBMCs were collected. PBMCs were isolated from peripheral blood using a standard Ficoll-Paque protocol. TriZol was used to extract RNA from bulk PBMCs, CD4 and CD8 fractions, and dextramer-positive and dextramer-negative fractions.

The sequencing used PBMCs, collected 5 days after the yellow fever booster vaccination. This chain joins TRBV2 to TRBJ2-1, with the identity of the D gene unclear. The receptor comes from a man aged 25-40 years who received the YFV17D yellow fever vaccine. The CDR3 is CASTYGSKGEQFF. The DNA is TGTGCCAGCACCTACGGCAGTAAGGGTGAGCAGTTCTTC.